Sequencing of this T cell receptor beta chain was carried out in a study of T cells after yellow fever vaccination. Across the whole study: In the case of low-cell-number fractions, SMART-Seq v4 Ultra Low Input was used for preparation.

This clonotype occurred many times. Deletions cut 1 base from V and 0 bases from J, with 10 bases between. This CDR3 has 15 residues. Germline CDR1 SGHRS, CDR2 YFSETQ. Via MiXCR, TCRdb re-called the 5' RACE reads, giving one row per CDR3 protein. Among hundreds of thousands of distinct CDR3 sequences listed, under 14% were seen once. This sample comprised PBMCs, obtained on the day of the first yellow fever vaccination. The clonotype was recovered from a man in his late teens or twenties who received the YFV17D yellow fever vaccine. The chain uses TRBV5-1 and TRBJ1-1; the D is unclear. The CDR3 loop reads CASSLSFSMNTEAFF. The CDR3 DNA follows: TGCGCCAGCAGCTTGTCCTTCAGTATGAACACTGAAGCTTTCTTT.